Sequencing of this T cell receptor beta chain was carried out in a study of graft-versus-host responses after intestinal transplantation. In the study overall: Induction with anti-thymocyte globulin, then tacrolimus and steroids for three to four years, was given to all recipients. Broader study findings: Subjects displaying graft-donor T cell macrochimerism possessed elevated graft-versus-host to host-versus-graft clonal ratios inside allografts. Researchers found GvH clones in recipient marrow, and some showed up first in ileum or blood.

Of note for this clone: As yet, its antigen is unknown.

The trim removed 4 bases at V and 5 bases at J, leaving 8 bases unmatched. Germline lookup yields CDR1 GTSNPN and CDR2 SVGIG (reference sequence). This CDR3 spans 14 amino acids. Measured with immunoSEQ multiplex PCR; TCRdb has only the in-frame clones, and not every one. Of some 85,000 clones detected, over 75% appear once; the ten largest clones hold around 7.8%. Sequencing used unstimulated CD8+ T cells sorted from spleen or lymph node cells, obtained before transplant. The clonotype originates from a human donor who was the organ donor for an intestinal transplant. The chain combines TRBV30 with TRBJ2-3; TRBD2 aligns across 8 bases. The DNA for the CDR3 is TGTGCCTGGAACCCCCCCGGGGGGGGAGATACGCAGTATTTT. This encodes CAWNPPGGGDTQYF.